The present T cell receptor beta chain was sequenced within a study of CD8 T cells in Susac syndrome. In germline, CDR1 is DFQATT, CDR2 SNEGSKA (reference sequence). The CDR3 consists of 12 residues. Trimming shortened V by 1 base and J by 6 bases, and 9 bases separated the two germline ends. Sequencing of TCR beta was carried out in blood CD8+ and CD4+ T cells. Negative isolation was applied to CD8+ and CD4+ T cells, and FACS enrichment was applied to TEMRA cells. Reverse transcription of about 0.5 to 1 ug RNA used random hexamers. The CDR3 of TCR beta was amplified by immunoSEQ multiplex PCR across 54 Vbeta and 13 Jbeta. Each CDR3 protein is one row after TCRdb ran MiXCR on the immunoSEQ multiplex PCR reads. Of over 150,000 distinct CDR3 sequences in the sample, 90% to 95% were seen once.

Material: CD4+ T cells from PBMCs. This chain uses TRBV20-1 with TRBJ1-2; D ambiguous. The sequence was obtained from a human donor with multiple sclerosis. CDR3 coding DNA: TGCAGTGCTAGAGCACGAGGGAATGGCTACACCTTC. It translates to CSARARGNGYTF.